This T cell receptor beta chain was retrieved from a study of cytomegalovirus exposure and HLA in healthy donors. Findings of the study overall: TCR beta V- and J-gene trimming was later associated with a missense DCLRE1C variant.

CDR1 and CDR2 (germline): MDHEN, SYDVKM. Trimming pared 9 bases from V and 4 bases from J, leaving 15 bases between. The CDR3 loop spans 13 amino acids. PCR was performed using 60 Vbeta and 13 Jbeta primers. Repertoires were generated with immunoSEQ multiplex PCR, while TCRdb's copy carries only in-frame clones and drops some. The table lists approximately 76,000 clones, about 60% of them singletons. With regard to this clone: Its antigen remains unidentified.

The TCR sequence derives from a man aged 25 to 40 in good health and CMV-seropositive. V usage is TRBV28 and J usage is TRBJ1-1; the D gene is possibly TRBD1 (5 bases). The material sequenced was PBMCs. CDR3 in DNA: TGTGCCAGTCTAAACGGGGGTATCACTGAAGCTTTCTTT. Translated: CASLNGGITEAFF.